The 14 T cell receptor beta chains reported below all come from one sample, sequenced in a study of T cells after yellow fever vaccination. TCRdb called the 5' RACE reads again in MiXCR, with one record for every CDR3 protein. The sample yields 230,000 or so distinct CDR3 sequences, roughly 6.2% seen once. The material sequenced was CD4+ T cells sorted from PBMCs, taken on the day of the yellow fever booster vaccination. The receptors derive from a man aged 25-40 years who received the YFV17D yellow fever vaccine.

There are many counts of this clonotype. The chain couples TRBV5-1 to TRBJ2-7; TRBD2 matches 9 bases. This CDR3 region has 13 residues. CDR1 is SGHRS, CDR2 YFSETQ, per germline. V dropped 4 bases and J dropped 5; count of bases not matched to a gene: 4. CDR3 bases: TGCGCCAGCAGCGTCCTAGCGGGAAACGAGCAGTACTTC. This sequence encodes CASSVLAGNEQYF. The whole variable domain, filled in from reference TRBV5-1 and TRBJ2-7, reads KAGVTQTPRYLIKTRGQQVTLSCSPISGHRSVSWYQQTPGQGLQFLFEYFSETQRNKGNFPGRFSGRQFSNSRSEMNVSTLELGDSALYLCASSVLAGNEQYFGPGTRLTVT.

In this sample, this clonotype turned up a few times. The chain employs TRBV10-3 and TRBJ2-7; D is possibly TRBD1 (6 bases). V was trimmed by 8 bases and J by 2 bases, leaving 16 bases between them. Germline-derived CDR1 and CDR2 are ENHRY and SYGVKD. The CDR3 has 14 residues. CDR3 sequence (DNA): TGTGCCATCCGCAGGACAGATACTCCCTACGAGCAGTACTTC. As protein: CAIRRTDTPYEQYF.

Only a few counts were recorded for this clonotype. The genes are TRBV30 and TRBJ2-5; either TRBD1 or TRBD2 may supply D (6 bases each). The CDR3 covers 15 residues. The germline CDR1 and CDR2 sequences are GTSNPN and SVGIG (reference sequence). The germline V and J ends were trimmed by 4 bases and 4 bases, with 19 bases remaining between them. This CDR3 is CAWTFPRGGRETQYF. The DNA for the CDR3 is TGTGCCTGGACCTTCCCTAGAGGGGGGAGAGAGACCCAGTACTTC.

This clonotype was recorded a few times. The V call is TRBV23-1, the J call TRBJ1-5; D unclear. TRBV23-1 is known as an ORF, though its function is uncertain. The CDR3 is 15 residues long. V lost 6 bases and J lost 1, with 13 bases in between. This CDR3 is CASSRFLMSNQPQHF. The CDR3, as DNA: TGCGCCAGCAGCCGTTTTCTGATGAGCAATCAGCCCCAGCATTTT.

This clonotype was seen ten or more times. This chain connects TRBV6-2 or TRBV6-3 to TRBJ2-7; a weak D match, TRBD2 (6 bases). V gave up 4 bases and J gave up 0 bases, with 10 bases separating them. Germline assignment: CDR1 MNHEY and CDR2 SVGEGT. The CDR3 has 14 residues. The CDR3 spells CASSSLGSSYEQYF. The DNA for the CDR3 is TGTGCCAGCAGTTCACTCGGGAGCTCCTACGAGCAGTACTTC.

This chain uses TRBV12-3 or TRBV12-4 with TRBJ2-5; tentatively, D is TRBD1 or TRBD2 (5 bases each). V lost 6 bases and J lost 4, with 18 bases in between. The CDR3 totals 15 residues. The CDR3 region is CASRTEGTGGETQYF. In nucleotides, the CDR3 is TGTGCCAGCAGGACCGAGGGTACTGGGGGAGAGACCCAGTACTTC.

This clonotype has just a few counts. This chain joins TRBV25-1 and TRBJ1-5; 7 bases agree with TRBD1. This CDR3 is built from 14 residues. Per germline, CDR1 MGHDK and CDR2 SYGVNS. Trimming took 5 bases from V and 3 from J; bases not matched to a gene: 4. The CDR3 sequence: CASSQTGFNQPQHF. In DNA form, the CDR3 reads TGTGCCAGCAGTCAGACAGGGTTCAATCAGCCCCAGCATTTT.

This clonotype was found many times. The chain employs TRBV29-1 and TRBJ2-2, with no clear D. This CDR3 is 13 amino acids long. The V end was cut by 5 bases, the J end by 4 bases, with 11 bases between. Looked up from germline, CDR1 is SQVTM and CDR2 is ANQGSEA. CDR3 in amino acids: CSVLRTLTGELFF. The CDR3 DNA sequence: TGCAGCGTTCTTAGGACGCTCACCGGGGAGCTGTTTTTT.

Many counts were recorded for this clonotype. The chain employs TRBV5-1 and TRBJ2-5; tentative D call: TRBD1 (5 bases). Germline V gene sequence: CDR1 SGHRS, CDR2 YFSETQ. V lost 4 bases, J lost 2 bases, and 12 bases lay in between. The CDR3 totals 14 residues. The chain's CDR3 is CASSPSTAQETQYF. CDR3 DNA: TGCGCCAGCAGCCCGTCGACAGCTCAAGAGACCCAGTACTTC.

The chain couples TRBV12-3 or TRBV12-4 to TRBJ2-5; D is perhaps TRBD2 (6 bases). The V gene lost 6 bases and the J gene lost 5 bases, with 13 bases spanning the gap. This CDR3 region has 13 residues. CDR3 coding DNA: TGTGCCAGCAGCAGGGCAGGGAGGGAGACCCAGTACTTC. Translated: CASSRAGRETQYF.

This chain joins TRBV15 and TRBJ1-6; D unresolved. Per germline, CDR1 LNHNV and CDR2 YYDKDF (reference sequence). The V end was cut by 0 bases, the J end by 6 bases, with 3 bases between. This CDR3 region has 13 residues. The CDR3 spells CATSRDLNSPLHF. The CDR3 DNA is TGTGCCACCAGCAGAGATCTTAATTCACCCCTCCACTTT.

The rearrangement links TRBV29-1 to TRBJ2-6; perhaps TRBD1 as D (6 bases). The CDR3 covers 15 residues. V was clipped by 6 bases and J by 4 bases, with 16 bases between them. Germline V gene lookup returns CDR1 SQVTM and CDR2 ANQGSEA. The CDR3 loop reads CSVVKQGSGANVLTF. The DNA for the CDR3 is TGCAGCGTAGTGAAACAGGGTTCCGGGGCCAACGTCCTGACTTTC.

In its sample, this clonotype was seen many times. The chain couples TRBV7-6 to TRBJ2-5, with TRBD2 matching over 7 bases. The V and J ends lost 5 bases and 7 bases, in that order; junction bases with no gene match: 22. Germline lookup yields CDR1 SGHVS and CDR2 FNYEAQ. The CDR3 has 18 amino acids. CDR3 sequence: CASSHEYVESREPVTQYF. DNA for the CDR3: TGTGCCAGCAGCCATGAGTATGTTGAGTCGCGGGAGCCGGTGACCCAGTACTTC.

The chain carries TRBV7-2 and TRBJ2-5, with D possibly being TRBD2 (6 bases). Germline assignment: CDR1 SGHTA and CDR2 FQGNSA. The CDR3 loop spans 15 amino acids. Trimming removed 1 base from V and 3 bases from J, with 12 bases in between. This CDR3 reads CASSLVGGREETQYF. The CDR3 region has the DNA TGTGCCAGCAGCTTAGTCGGGGGAAGGGAAGAGACCCAGTACTTC.